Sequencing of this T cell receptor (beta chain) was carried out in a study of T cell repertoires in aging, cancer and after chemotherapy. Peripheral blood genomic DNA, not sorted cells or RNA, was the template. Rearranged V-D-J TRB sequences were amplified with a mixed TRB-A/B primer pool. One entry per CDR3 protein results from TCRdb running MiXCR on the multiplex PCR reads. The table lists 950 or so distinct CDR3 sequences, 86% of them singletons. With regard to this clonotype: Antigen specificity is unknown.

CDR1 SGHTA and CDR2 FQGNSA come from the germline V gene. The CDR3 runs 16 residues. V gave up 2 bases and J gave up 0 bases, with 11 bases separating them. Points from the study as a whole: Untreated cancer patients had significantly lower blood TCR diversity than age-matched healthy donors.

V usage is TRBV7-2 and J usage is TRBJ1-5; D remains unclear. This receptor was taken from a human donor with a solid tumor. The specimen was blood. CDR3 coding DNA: TGTGCCAGCAGCTTATTTCGGGGATATAGCAATCAGCCCCAGCATTTT. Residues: CASSLFRGYSNQPQHF.